This passage covers 27 T cell receptor beta chains from one sample sequenced in a study of blood T cell repertoires in COVID-19. Clones were sequenced by immunoSEQ multiplex PCR, and TCRdb holds only the in-frame ones, with some missing. The sample has fewer than 300,000 clones, approximately 90% seen once. Material for sequencing was PBMCs or T cells enriched from blood (not recorded which). The receptors stem from a woman in her thirties or forties with acute COVID-19.

V usage is TRBV28 and J usage is TRBJ1-4, with 8 bases lining up with TRBD1. Trimming cost V 5 bases and J 7 bases; bases outside gene matches: 9. In germline, CDR1 is MDHEN, CDR2 SYDVKM. This CDR3 comprises 15 residues. The CDR3 DNA reads TGTGCCAGCAGTCTAGGGGCCAGGGGGCGTGAAAAACTGTTTTTT. Protein product: CASSLGARGREKLFF.

The gene calls are TRBV5-1 and TRBJ2-7; perhaps TRBD1 as D (5 bases). Germline CDR1 is SGHRS and CDR2 is YFSETQ. This CDR3 has 11 amino acids. V dropped 3 bases and J dropped 6 bases, with 7 bases sitting between them. The CDR3, as DNA: TGCGCCAGCAGCTGGGGCGGCGAGCAGTACTTC. Its translation is CASSWGGEQYF.

V and J are TRBV4-1 and TRBJ2-1, with D uncertain. Germline V CDR1 and CDR2: MGHRA, YSYEKL. The CDR3 has 15 residues. Trimming left V 1 base short and J 4 bases short, with 11 bases between. The CDR3 sequence is CASSQGSQTYNEQFF. The CDR3 coding sequence is TGCGCCAGCAGCCAAGGGTCACAGACATACAATGAGCAGTTCTTC.

J is TRBJ1-1 and V is TRBV11-3, with 8 bases identical to TRBD1. Trimming cost V 2 bases and J 5 bases; bases outside gene matches: 4. The CDR3 is 14 residues long. The germline V gene has CDR1 SGHNT and CDR2 YENEEA. The chain's CDR3 is CASSLQGAGTEAFF. DNA for the CDR3: TGTGCCAGCAGCTTACAGGGGGCCGGGACTGAAGCTTTCTTT.

This chain links TRBV12-3 or TRBV12-4 with TRBJ2-7; TRBD1 aligns across 8 bases. Trimming cost V 6 bases and J 10 bases; bases outside gene matches: 5. CDR3 size: 11 residues. The CDR3 region has the DNA TGTGCCAGCAGCACACAGGGGGTTCAGTACGTC. Its protein product is CASSTQGVQYV.

The chain is built from TRBV6-5 and TRBJ2-2; the D gene is possibly TRBD1 (6 bases). Between the trimmed V and J ends, which lost 5 bases and 4 bases, there was a span of 11 bases. The CDR3 contains 14 residues. Germline CDR1 reads MNHEY; CDR2 reads SVGAGI. DNA for the CDR3: TGTGCCAGCAGTACCCGGACAGTCACCGGGGAGCTGTTTTTT. Translated: CASSTRTVTGELFF.

CDR3 in DNA: TGTGCCACCAGTGTAACCCGGACAGTTCGACCCTTCACCGGGGAGCTGTTTTTT. Amino acid sequence: CATSVTRTVRPFTGELFF. The chain couples TRBV24-1 to TRBJ2-2; a weak D match, TRBD1 (6 bases). The V end lost 5 bases, the J end lost 4 bases, and 22 bases lay between the germline ends. CDR3 size: 18 residues. Germline assignment: CDR1 KGHDR and CDR2 SFDVKD.

The chain combines TRBV6-5 with TRBJ2-1, with TRBD2 matching 12 bases. CDR1 is MNHEY and CDR2 is SVGAGI in the germline V gene. V lost 4 bases and J lost 5; bases outside the gene matches: 6. This CDR3 is 16 amino acids long. The DNA of the CDR3 is TGTGCCAGCAGTTCCGGACTAGCGGGACTGAACAATGAGCAGTTCTTC. Translation: CASSSGLAGLNNEQFF.

The chain carries TRBV12-3 or TRBV12-4 and TRBJ1-1, with 8 positions matching TRBD1. V was pared by 10 bases and J by 1 base, with 5 bases of the junction left unmatched. This CDR3 is built from 13 residues. CDR3 nucleotide sequence: TGTGCCACCAGGGGACAGGCGAACACTGAAGCTTTCTTT. Translation: CATRGQANTEAFF.

The chain employs TRBV12-5 and TRBJ1-5; 7 bases are shared with TRBD1. Per germline, CDR1 LGHNT and CDR2 FRNRAP. Unmatched junction bases numbered 9, after V lost 6 bases and J lost 7 bases. The CDR3 has 14 residues. CDR3 sequence (DNA): TGTGCTAGTGGGGGCTTGAGGGGGCGACAGCCCCAGCATTTT. Its protein is CASGGLRGRQPQHF.

This chain connects TRBV6-1 to TRBJ2-3, with 9 positions matching TRBD2. The germline V gene has CDR1 MNHNS and CDR2 SASEGT. There are 16 residues in the CDR3. V was clipped by 3 bases and J by 7 bases; unmatched bases: 11. The DNA for the CDR3 is TGTGCCAGCAGTGAGCAGGGGGTAGCGGGAGATCATACGCAGTATTTT. Translated, it gives CASSEQGVAGDHTQYF.

This chain connects TRBV18 to TRBJ2-4; 9 nucleotides align to TRBD1. Germline trimming cut 0 bases from V and 0 bases from J; bases unmatched to any gene: 6. Germline lookup yields CDR1 KGHSH and CDR2 LQKENI. The CDR3 covers 18 residues. This chain's CDR3 is CASSPPGQGPRAKNIQYF. The CDR3 DNA reads as TGTGCCAGCTCACCACCGGGACAGGGACCAAGAGCCAAAAACATTCAGTACTTC. The full variable domain, with the rest looked up from reference TRBV18 and TRBJ2-4, is NAGVMQNPRHLVRRRGQEARLRCSPMKGHSHVYWYRQLPEEGLKFMVYLQKENIIDESGMPKERFSAEFPKEGPSILRIQQVVRGDSAAYFCASSPPGQGPRAKNIQYFGAGTRLSVL.

The V and J genes are TRBV27 and TRBJ1-2; D possibly corresponds to TRBD1 (5 bases). The ends were cut back, 10 bases at V and 7 bases at J, with 13 bases in the middle. The CDR3 has 11 amino acids. The germline CDR1 and CDR2 sequences are MNHEY and SMNVEV (reference sequence). Here the CDR3 DNA reads TGTGCCACCCTGGGGGGGACTGGCTACACCTTC. This gives the protein CATLGGTGYTF.

The CDR3 reads CASSPLMGANTGELFF. CDR3 DNA: TGTGCCAGCAGCCCCCTCATGGGAGCGAACACCGGGGAGCTGTTTTTT. V is TRBV7-9 and J is TRBJ2-2; a possible D gene is TRBD2 (5 bases). V was clipped by 5 bases and J by 0 bases, with 13 bases between them. This CDR3 contains 16 residues. CDR1 and CDR2 from the germline V gene are SEHNR and FQNEAQ (reference sequence).

The rearrangement links TRBV28 to TRBJ1-5; 8 bases are shared with TRBD1. Germline CDR1 reads MDHEN; CDR2 reads SYDVKM. V was clipped by 5 bases and J by 1 base; unmatched bases: 4. The CDR3 is 15 residues long. The CDR3 loop is CASSQQGVSNQPQHF. CDR3 sequence (DNA): TGTGCCAGCAGTCAACAGGGGGTGAGCAATCAGCCCCAGCATTTT.

The chain has TRBV27 and TRBJ2-7; possibly TRBD2 for D (6 bases). The V gene's germline CDR1 is MNHEY and CDR2 SMNVEV (reference sequence). Trimming took 6 bases from V and 1 from J, leaving 7 bases between them. The CDR3 extends over 12 amino acids. CDR3 in amino acids: CASRRGSYEQYF. The CDR3 bases are TGTGCCAGCAGGCGGGGTTCCTACGAGCAGTACTTC.

The chain has TRBV28 and TRBJ1-2; possibly TRBD1 for D (5 bases). Germline CDR1 MDHEN, CDR2 SYDVKM. The V end was cut by 5 bases, the J end by 0 bases, with 7 bases between. This CDR3 spans 13 amino acids. CDR3 coding DNA: TGTGCCAGCAGTGACAGTGCTAACTATGGCTACACCTTC. This encodes CASSDSANYGYTF.

This sequence joins TRBV27 and TRBJ2-7; 9 bases agree with TRBD2. There are 15 residues in the CDR3. The germline gives CDR1 MNHEY, CDR2 SMNVEV (reference sequence). V was pared by 2 bases and J by 2 bases, with 4 bases of the junction left unmatched. In DNA form, the CDR3 reads TGTGCCAGCAGTTTAGGCGGGAGGGCCCCCTACGAGCAGTACTTC. The encoded protein is CASSLGGRAPYEQYF.

The chain links TRBV7-8 to TRBJ2-1, with D possibly being TRBD2 (5 bases). The V gene's germline CDR1 is SGHVS and CDR2 FQNEAQ. Between the trimmed V and J ends, which lost 1 base and 3 bases, there was a span of 10 bases. CDR3 length: 15 amino acids. DNA for the CDR3: TGTGCCAGCAGCTTAGGCGGAGGATACTACAATGAGCAGTTCTTC. Translated, it gives CASSLGGGYYNEQFF.

V gene TRBV24-1 combines with J gene TRBJ2-1; TRBD2 aligns across 13 bases. Germline-derived CDR1 and CDR2 are KGHDR and SFDVKD. CDR3 length equals 17 residues. Losses at the gene ends were 5 bases for V and 3 bases for J; bases not matched to a gene: 6. DNA of the CDR3: TGTGCCACCAGTGCCACTAGCGGGAGGGCCCACTACAATGAGCAGTTCTTC. Its protein product is CATSATSGRAHYNEQFF.

This rearrangement joins TRBV24-1 to TRBJ2-1; the match to TRBD2 covers 16 bases. The germline V gene encodes CDR1 KGHDR and CDR2 SFDVKD. V was pared by 4 bases and J by 7 bases, with 9 bases of the junction left unmatched. There are 18 residues in the CDR3. In DNA, the CDR3 is TGTGCCACCAGTGAGCCGGTGGGACTAGCGGGAGGGCTTAATGAGCAGTTCTTC. It codes for CATSEPVGLAGGLNEQFF.

This rearrangement joins TRBV28 to TRBJ1-2; D call uncertain. V lost 4 bases and J lost 5, with 14 bases in between. Germline CDR1 is MDHEN and CDR2 is SYDVKM. This CDR3 contains 14 residues. CDR3 coding DNA: TGTGCCAGCAGTTCCTCGGACTCAGCTTATGGCTACACCTTC. This encodes CASSSSDSAYGYTF.

This chain connects TRBV11-3 to TRBJ2-3; 10 positions agree with TRBD2. With V trimmed by 5 bases and J by 2 bases, 10 bases remained unmatched. The CDR3 runs 17 residues. Germline V gives CDR1 SGHNT, CDR2 YENEEA. This CDR3 is CASSPKGLADSTDTQYF. The CDR3, as DNA: TGTGCCAGCAGCCCCAAAGGACTAGCGGATTCCACAGATACGCAGTATTTT.

This chain connects TRBV5-1 to TRBJ2-3, with 12 bases lining up with TRBD1. The CDR3 extends over 15 amino acids. Germline V gene data show CDR1 as SGHRS and CDR2 as YFSETQ. J gave up 5 bases and V 5 bases, and 6 bases lay outside the gene matches. CDR3 protein: CASSWGQGAVDTQYF. The CDR3 DNA reads as TGCGCCAGCAGTTGGGGACAGGGGGCAGTAGATACGCAGTATTTT.

Only one count was recorded for this clone. This chain joins TRBV12-5 and TRBJ2-3; 8 bases map to TRBD1. This CDR3 has 16 amino acids. Germline V gene lookup returns CDR1 LGHNT and CDR2 FRNRAP. V shed 7 bases, J shed 2 bases, and the junction held 11 bases outside the gene matches. The CDR3 DNA reads TGTGCTAGTGCGGTCGTTATCAGGGGGCACACAGATACGCAGTATTTT. Translation gives CASAVVIRGHTDTQYF.

This clone was seen just once. The chain uses TRBV14 and TRBJ2-1; D possibly corresponds to TRBD2 (6 bases). V shed 6 bases and J shed 3 bases, with 15 bases lying between them. This CDR3 spans 15 amino acids. CDR1 and CDR2 from the germline V gene are SGHDN and FVKESK. CDR3 sequence (DNA): TGTGCCAGCAGGGGAGCGGGCTTTCTCTACAATGAGCAGTTCTTC. Its translation: CASRGAGFLYNEQFF.

A single count supports this clone. The chain is built from TRBV6-5 and TRBJ2-2; D remains ambiguous. The CDR3 spans 13 residues. Germline CDR1 reads MNHEY; CDR2 reads SVGAGI. The V end was cut by 6 bases, the J end by 5 bases, with 10 bases between. CDR3 bases: TGTGCCAGCAGGGTCTTGGCAACCGGGGAGCTGTTTTTT. It codes for CASRVLATGELFF.